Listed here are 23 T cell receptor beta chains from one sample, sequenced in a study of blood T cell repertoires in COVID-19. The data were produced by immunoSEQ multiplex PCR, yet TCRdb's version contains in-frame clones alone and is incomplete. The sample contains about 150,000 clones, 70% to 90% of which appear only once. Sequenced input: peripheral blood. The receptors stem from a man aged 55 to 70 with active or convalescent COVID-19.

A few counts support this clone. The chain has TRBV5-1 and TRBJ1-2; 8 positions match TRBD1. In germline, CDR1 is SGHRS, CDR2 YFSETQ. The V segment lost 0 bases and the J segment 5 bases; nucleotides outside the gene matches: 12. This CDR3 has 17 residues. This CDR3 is CASSLEAGGASWYGYTF. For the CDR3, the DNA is TGCGCCAGCAGCTTGGAAGCAGGGGGCGCAAGTTGGTATGGCTACACCTTC.

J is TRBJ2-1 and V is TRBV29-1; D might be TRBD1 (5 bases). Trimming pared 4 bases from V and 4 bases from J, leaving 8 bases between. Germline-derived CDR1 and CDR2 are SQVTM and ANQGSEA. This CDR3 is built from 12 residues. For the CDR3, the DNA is TGCAGCGTTGTACAGGCTTACAATGAGCAGTTCTTC. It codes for CSVVQAYNEQFF.

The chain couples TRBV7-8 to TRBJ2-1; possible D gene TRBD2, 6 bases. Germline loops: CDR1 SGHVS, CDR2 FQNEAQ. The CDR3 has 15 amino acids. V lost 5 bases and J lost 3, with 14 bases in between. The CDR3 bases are TGTGCCAGCAGCCGGATCCTCGGGGGCTACAATGAGCAGTTCTTC. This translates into CASSRILGGYNEQFF.

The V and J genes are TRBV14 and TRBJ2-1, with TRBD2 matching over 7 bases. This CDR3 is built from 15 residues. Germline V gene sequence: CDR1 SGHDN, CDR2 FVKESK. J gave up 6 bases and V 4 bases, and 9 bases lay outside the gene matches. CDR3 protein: CASSPSGGSLNEQFF. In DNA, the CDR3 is TGTGCCAGCAGCCCATCTGGCGGGAGTCTCAATGAGCAGTTCTTC.

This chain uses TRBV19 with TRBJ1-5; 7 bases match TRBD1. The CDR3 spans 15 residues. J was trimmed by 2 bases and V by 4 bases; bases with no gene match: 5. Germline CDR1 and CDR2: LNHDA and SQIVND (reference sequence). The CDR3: CASSNTGDGNQPQHF. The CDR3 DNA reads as TGTGCCAGTAGTAATACAGGGGACGGCAATCAGCCCCAGCATTTT.

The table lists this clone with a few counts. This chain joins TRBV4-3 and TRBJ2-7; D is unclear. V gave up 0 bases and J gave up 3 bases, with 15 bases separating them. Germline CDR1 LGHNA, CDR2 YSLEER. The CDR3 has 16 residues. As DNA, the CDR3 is TGCGCCAGCAGCCAAGAGTTAGCCCGAGTGGGCTACGAGCAGTACTTC. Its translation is CASSQELARVGYEQYF.

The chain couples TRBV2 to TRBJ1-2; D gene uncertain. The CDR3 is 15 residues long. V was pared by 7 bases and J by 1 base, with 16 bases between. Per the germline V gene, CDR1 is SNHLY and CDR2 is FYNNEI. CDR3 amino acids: CASKVLPGVNYGYTF. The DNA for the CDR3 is TGTGCCAGCAAGGTTCTGCCTGGAGTTAACTATGGCTACACCTTC.

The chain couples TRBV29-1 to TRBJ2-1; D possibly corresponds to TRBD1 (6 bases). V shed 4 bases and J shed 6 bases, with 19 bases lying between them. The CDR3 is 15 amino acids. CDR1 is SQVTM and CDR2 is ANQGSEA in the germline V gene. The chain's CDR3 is CSVAGATIDGNEQFF. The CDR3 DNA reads TGCAGCGTTGCAGGGGCGACAATCGACGGCAATGAGCAGTTCTTC.

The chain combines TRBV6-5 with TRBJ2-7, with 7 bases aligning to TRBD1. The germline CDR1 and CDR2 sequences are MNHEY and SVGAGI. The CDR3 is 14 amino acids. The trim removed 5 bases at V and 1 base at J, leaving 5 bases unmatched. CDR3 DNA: TGTGCCAGCAGTCCAGACAGGGCTTCCTACGAGCAGTACTTC. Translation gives CASSPDRASYEQYF.

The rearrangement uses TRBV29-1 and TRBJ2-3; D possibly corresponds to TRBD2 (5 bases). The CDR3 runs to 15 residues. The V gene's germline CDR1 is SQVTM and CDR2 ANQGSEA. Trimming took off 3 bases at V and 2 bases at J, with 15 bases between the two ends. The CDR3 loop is CSVDGPGLLTDTQYF. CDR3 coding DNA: TGCAGCGTTGACGGCCCCGGACTGCTCACAGATACGCAGTATTTT.

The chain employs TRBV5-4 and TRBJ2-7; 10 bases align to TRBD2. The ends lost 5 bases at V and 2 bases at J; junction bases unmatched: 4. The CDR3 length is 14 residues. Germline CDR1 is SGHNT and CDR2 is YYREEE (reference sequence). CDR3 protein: CASRPGTSAYEQYF. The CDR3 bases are TGTGCCAGCAGACCTGGGACTAGCGCCTACGAGCAGTACTTC. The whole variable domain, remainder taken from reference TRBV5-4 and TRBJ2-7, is ETGVTQSPTHLIKTRGQQVTLRCSSQSGHNTVSWYQQALGQGPQFIFQYYREEENGRGNFPPRFSGLQFPNYSSELNVNALELDDSALYLCASRPGTSAYEQYFGPGTRLTVT.

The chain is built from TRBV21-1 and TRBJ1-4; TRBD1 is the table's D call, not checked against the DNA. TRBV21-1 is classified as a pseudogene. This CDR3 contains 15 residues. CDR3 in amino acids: CASSKRTGVNEKLFF. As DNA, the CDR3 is TGTGCCAGCAGCAAACGAACAGGGGTAAATGAAAAACTGTTTTTT.

CDR3 sequence: CASSLVASGGEGGNEQFF. CDR3 in DNA: TGCGCCAGCAGCTTGGTGGCTAGCGGAGGGGAGGGTGGCAATGAGCAGTTCTTC. The chain employs TRBV5-1 and TRBJ2-1; the match to TRBD2 covers 7 bases. Looked up from germline, CDR1 is SGHRS and CDR2 is YFSETQ. Trimming at V came to 0 bases and at J to 6 bases, leaving 15 bases not matched to a gene. The CDR3 extends over 18 amino acids.

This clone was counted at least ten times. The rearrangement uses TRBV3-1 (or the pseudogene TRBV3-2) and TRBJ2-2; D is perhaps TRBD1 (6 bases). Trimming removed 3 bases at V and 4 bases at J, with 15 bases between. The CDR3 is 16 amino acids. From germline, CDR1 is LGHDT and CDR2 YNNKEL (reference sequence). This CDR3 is CASSQASGHRTGELFF. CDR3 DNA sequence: TGTGCCAGCAGCCAGGCCTCGGGACACCGCACCGGGGAGCTGTTTTTT.

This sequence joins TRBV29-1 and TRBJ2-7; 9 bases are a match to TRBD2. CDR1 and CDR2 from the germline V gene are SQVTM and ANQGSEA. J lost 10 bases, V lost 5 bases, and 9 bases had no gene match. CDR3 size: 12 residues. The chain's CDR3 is CSVWLAGSEQYF. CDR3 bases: TGCAGCGTTTGGCTAGCGGGATCGGAACAGTACTTC.

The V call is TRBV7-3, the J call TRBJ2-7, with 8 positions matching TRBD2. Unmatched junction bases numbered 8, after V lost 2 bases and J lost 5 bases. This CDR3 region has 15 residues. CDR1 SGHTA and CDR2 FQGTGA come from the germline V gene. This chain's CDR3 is CASSLQAGGRDEQYF. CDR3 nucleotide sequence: TGTGCCAGCAGCTTACAGGCGGGAGGCCGAGACGAGCAGTACTTC.

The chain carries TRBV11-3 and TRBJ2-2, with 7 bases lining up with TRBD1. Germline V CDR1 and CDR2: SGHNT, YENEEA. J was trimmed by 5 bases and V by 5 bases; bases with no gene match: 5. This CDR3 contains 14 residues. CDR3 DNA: TGTGCCAGCAGCCCCGGGACAGTTACCGGGGAGCTGTTTTTT. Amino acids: CASSPGTVTGELFF.

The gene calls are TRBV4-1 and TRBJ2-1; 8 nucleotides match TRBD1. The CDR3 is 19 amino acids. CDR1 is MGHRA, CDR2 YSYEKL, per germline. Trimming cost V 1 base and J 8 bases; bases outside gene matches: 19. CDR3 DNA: TGCGCCAGCAGCCAAGGGGGCAGGGGGCGCTTCGGGCCGGTGGATGAGCAGTTCTTC. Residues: CASSQGGRGRFGPVDEQFF.

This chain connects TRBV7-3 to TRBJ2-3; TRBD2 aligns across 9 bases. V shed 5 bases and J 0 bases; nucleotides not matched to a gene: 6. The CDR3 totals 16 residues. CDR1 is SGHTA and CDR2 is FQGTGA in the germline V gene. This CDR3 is CASSRGLAPSTDTQYF. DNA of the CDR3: TGTGCCAGCAGCCGTGGACTAGCGCCTAGCACAGATACGCAGTATTTT.

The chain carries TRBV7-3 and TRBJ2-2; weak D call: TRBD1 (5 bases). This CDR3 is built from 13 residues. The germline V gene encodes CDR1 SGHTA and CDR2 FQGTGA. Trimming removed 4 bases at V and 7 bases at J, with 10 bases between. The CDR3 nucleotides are TGTGCCAGCAGCTCCATCCAGGGCGGGGAGCTGTTTTTT. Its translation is CASSSIQGGELFF. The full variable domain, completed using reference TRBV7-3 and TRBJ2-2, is GAGVSQTPSNKVTEKGKYVELRCDPISGHTALYWYRQSLGQGPEFLIYFQGTGAADDSGLPNDRFFAVRPEGSVSTLKIQRTERGDSAVYLCASSSIQGGELFFGEGSRLTVL.

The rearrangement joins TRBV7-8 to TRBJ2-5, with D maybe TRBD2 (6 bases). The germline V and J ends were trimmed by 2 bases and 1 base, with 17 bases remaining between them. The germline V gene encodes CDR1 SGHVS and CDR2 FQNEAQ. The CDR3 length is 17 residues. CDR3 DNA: TGTGCCAGCAGCTTAAGGGTAGCGGAGGGTCCCCAAGAGACCCAGTACTTC. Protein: CASSLRVAEGPQETQYF. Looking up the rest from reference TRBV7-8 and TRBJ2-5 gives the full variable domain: GAGVSQSPRYKVAKRGQDVALRCDPISGHVSLFWYQQALGQGPEFLTYFQNEAQLDKSGLPSDRFFAERPEGSVSTLKIQRTQQEDSAVYLCASSLRVAEGPQETQYFGPGTRLLVL.

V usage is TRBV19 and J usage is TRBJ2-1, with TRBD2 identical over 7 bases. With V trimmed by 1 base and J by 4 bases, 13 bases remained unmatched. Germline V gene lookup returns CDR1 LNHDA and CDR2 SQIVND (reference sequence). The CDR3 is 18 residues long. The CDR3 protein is CASSIGLAVDPFYNEQFF. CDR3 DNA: TGTGCCAGTAGTATAGGGCTAGCGGTAGACCCCTTTTACAATGAGCAGTTCTTC. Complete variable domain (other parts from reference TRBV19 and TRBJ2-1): DGGITQSPKYLFRKEGQNVTLSCEQNLNHDAMYWYRQDPGQGLRLIYYSQIVNDFQKGDIAEGYSVSREKKESFPLTVTSAQKNPTAFYLCASSIGLAVDPFYNEQFFGPGTRLTVL.

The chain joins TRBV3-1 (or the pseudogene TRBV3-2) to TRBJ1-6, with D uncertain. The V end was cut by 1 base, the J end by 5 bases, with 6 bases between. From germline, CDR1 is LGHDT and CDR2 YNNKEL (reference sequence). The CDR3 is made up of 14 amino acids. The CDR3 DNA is TGTGCCAGCAGCCAAGTCCGAGATAATTCACCCCTCCACTTT. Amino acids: CASSQVRDNSPLHF.